This section outlines one T cell receptor (beta chain) sequence together with its context. Its antigen is unidentified. This record comes from a study of beta chain features in type 1 diabetes. Germline V gene lookup returns CDR1 SGHDN and CDR2 FVKESK. The CDR3 contains 14 residues. With 1 base removed from V and 13 bases from J, the gap between germline ends came to 16 bases. Sequencing targeted expressed TCRB transcripts, as all isolated RNA had been reverse transcribed. Approximately 3.6 million reads, on average, came from each naive, central memory and regulatory T cell sample. TCRdb's copy holds only in-frame clones and misses some; the assay was immunoSEQ multiplex PCR. The table includes 55,000 to 80,000 clones, 49% detected once. Study-wide results and limits: When Type 1 diabetes patients were examined, their TCRB CDR3s proved moderately but significantly shorter in all four CD4+ subsets. These data did not resolve whether HLA type affects TCRB rearrangement.

Sequencing input: central memory CD4+ T cells from blood. The receptor was derived from a man aged 25 to 45 with type 1 diabetes. V is TRBV14 and J is TRBJ1-4, with a tentative D call TRBD1 (5 bases). The chain's CDR3 is CASSQGGFGGGLFF. The CDR3 DNA reads TGTGCCAGCAGCCAAGGGGGGTTCGGGGGTGGACTGTTTTTT.